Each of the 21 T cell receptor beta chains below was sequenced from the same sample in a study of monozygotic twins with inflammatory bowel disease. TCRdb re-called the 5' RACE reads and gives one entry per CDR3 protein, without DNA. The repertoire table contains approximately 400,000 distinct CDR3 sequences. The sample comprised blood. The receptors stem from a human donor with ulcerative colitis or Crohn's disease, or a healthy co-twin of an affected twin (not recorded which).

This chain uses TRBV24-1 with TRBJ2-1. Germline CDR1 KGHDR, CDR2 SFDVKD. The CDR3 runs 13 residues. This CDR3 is CATSDPNYNEQFF.

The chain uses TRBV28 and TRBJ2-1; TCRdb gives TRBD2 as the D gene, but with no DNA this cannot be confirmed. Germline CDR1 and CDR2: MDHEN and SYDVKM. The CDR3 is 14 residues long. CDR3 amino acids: CASDAGGPLNEQFF.

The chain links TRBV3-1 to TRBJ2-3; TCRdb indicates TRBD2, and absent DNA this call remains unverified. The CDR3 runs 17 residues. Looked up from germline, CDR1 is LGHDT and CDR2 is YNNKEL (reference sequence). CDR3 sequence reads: CASSPYLSPRSTDTQYF.

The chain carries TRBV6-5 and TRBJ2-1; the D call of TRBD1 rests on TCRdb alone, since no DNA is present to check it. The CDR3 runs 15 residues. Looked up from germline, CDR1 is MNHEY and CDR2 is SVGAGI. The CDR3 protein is CASSYPGTGANEQFF.

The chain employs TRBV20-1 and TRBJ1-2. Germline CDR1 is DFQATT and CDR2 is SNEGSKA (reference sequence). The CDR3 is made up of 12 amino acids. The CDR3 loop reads CSASAGPHGYTF.

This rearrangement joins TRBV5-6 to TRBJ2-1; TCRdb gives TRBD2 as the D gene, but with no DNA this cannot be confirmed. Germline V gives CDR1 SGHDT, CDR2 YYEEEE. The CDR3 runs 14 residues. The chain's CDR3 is CASSSSPIDNEQFF.

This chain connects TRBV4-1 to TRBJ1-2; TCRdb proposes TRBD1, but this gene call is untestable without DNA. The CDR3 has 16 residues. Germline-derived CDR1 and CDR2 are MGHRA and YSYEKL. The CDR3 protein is CASSQGGQGINYGYTF.

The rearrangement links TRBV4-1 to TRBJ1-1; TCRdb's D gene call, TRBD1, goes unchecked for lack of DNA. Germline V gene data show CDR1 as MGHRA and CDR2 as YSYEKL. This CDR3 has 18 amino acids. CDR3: CASSQRRGGGQTNTEAFF.

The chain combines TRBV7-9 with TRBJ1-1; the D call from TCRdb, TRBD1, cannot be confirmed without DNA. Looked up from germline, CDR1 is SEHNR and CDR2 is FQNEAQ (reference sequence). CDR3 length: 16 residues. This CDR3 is CASSPAPTGAGTEAFF.

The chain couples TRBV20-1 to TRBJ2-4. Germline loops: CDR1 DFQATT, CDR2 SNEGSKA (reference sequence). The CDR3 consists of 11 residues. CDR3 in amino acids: CSATLGNIQYF.

CDR3 sequence reads: CSGGGLQETQYF. The chain has TRBV29-1 and TRBJ2-5; TCRdb lists TRBD1, though no DNA is available to test this call. The CDR3 has 12 residues. Per the germline V gene, CDR1 is SQVTM and CDR2 is ANQGSEA.

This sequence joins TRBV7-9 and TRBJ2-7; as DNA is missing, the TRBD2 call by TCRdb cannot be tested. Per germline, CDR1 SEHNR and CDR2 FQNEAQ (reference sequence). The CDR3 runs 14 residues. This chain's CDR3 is CASSYSPATHEQYF.

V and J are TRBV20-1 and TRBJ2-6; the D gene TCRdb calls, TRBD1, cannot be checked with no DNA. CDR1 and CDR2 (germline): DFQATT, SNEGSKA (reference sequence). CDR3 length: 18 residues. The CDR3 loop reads CSARGRGAALSGANVLTF.

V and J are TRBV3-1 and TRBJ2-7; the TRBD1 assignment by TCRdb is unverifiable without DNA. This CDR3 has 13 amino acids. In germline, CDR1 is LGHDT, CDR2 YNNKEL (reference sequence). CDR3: CASRLQGSDEQYF.

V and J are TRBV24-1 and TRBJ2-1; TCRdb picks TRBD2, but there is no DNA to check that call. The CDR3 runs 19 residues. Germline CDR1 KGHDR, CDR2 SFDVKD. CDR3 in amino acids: CATSDSFLGPATLKNEQFF.

CDR3: CASRSPHEQYF. This chain uses TRBV12-3 or TRBV12-4 with TRBJ2-7. The CDR3 sequence is 11 residues long.

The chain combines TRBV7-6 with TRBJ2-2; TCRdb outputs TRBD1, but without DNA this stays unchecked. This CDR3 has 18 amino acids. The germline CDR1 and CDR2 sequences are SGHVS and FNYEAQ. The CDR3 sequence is CASSSRTLDRDYTGELFF.

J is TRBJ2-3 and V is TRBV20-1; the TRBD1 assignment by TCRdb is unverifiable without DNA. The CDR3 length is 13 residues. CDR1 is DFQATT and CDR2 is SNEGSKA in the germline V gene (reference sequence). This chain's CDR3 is CSARAGASDTQYF.

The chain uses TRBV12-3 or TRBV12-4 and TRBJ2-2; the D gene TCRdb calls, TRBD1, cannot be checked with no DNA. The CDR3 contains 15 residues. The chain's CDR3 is CASSLAGQVTGELFF.

CDR3 in amino acids: CAWGTGGASGANVLTF. The chain links TRBV30 to TRBJ2-6; TCRdb returns TRBD1, unconfirmable since there is no DNA. The CDR3 is made up of 16 amino acids. CDR1 and CDR2 from the germline V gene are GTSNPN and SVGIG (reference sequence).

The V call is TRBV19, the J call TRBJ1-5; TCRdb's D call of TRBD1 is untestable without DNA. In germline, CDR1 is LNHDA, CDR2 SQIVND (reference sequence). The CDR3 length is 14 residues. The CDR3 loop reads CASSMTGGNQPQHF. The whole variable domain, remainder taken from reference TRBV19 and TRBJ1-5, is DGGITQSPKYLFRKEGQNVTLSCEQNLNHDAMYWYRQDPGQGLRLIYYSQIVNDFQKGDIAEGYSVSREKKESFPLTVTSAQKNPTAFYLCASSMTGGNQPQHFGDGTRLSIL.